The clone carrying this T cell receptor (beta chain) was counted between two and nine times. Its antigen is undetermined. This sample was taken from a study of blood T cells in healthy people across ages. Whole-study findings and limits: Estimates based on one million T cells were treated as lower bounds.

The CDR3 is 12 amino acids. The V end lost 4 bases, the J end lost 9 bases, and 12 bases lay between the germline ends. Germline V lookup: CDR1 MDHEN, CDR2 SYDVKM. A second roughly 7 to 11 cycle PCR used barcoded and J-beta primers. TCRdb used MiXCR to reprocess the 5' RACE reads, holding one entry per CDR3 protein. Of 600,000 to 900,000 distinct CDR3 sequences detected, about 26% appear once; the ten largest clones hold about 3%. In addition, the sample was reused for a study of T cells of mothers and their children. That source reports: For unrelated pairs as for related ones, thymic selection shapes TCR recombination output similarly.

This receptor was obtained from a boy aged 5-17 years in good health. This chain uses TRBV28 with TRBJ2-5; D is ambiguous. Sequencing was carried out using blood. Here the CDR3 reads CASSSTARPQYF. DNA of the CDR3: TGTGCCAGCAGTTCGACGGCCCGACCCCAGTACTTC. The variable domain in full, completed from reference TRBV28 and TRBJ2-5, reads DVKVTQSSRYLVKRTGEKVFLECVQDMDHENMFWYRQDPGLGLRLIYFSYDVKMKEKGDIPEGYSVSREKKERFSLILESASTNQTSMYLCASSSTARPQYFGPGTRLLVL.